This TCR beta chain was identified in a study of shared clonotypes between healthy human individuals. General observations from the study: Blood was the only sampled material, and tissue repertoires likely differ. Non-shared clonotypes were found to have lower generation probabilities than the clonotypes that were shared by all four of the sorted-subset donors. Memory subsets generally showed lower estimated richness than naive subsets.

About this clone: Its antigen is currently unknown.

Produced via immunoSEQ multiplex PCR; TCRdb's table is partial and in-frame only. Among about 1 million clones, 60% to 80% were seen once, and the ten largest hold approximately 1.5%. Trimming shortened V by 8 bases and J by 0 bases, and 11 bases separated the two germline ends. Germline V lookup: CDR1 ENHRY, CDR2 SYGVKD. The CDR3 runs to 14 residues. The chain employs TRBV10-3 and TRBJ1-5, with D possibly matching TRBD1 (5 bases). The TCR was taken from a man aged 18 to 35 in good health. Sequencing was done on a sample of memory CD4+ T cells sorted from blood. Documented subset: CD45RA-negative fraction. CDR3 sequence reads: CAIAGTDSNQPQHF. CDR3 in DNA: TGTGCCATCGCCGGGACGGATAGCAATCAGCCCCAGCATTTT.